The next 29 T cell receptor beta chains were all read from a single sample in a study of T cell repertoires in cytomegalovirus infection. Their cognate antigens are unknown. TCRdb reprocessed the reads via MiXCR and lists one record per CDR3 protein. The sample yields about 110,000 distinct CDR3 sequences, under 30% seen once. Sequencing was performed on CD8+ T cells from cultured PBMCs, taken from culture after CMV antigen stimulation. The receptors originated from a human donor in good health (CMV status not recorded). Some clones in this sample may be carry-over from other donors' samples.

The chain combines TRBV11-2 with TRBJ2-3; 12 bases are shared with TRBD2. The CDR3 has 16 residues. Germline V gene data show CDR1 as SGHAT and CDR2 as FQNNGV. With V trimmed by 5 bases and J by 4 bases, 7 bases remained unmatched. CDR3 coding DNA: TGTGCCAGCAGCCAGAGGGCTAGCGGGGGGGCAGATACGCAGTATTTT. Encoded protein: CASSQRASGGADTQYF.

V and J are TRBV27 and TRBJ2-5, with a tentative D call TRBD1 (5 bases). Trimming shortened V by 8 bases and J by 0 bases, and 25 bases separated the two germline ends. This CDR3 region has 18 residues. Germline lookup yields CDR1 MNHEY and CDR2 SMNVEV (reference sequence). DNA of the CDR3: TGTGCCAGCTCTCATACCCCCGGCAGGGCCTACTACCAAGAGACCCAGTACTTC. It is translated as CASSHTPGRAYYQETQYF.

V is TRBV11-2 and J is TRBJ1-2; D may be TRBD1 (5 bases). Trimming cost V 5 bases and J 0 bases, with 13 bases left between them. The germline gives CDR1 SGHAT, CDR2 FQNNGV. The CDR3 consists of 15 residues. In DNA, the CDR3 is TGTGCCAGCAGCACCGGACATACCGCTAACTATGGCTACACCTTC. This gives the protein CASSTGHTANYGYTF.

This sequence joins TRBV11-1 and TRBJ2-7; D is ambiguous. Trimming took off 3 bases at V and 2 bases at J, with 11 bases between the two ends. The CDR3 contains 14 residues. In germline, CDR1 is SGHAT, CDR2 FQDESV (reference sequence). As DNA, the CDR3 is TGTGCCAGCAGCTTGAGAACTAAGCCCTACGAGCAGTACTTC. Protein product: CASSLRTKPYEQYF.

The genes are TRBV7-9 and TRBJ1-2; maybe TRBD1 (5 bases). Trimming took 7 bases from V and 4 from J, leaving 13 bases between them. CDR1 SEHNR and CDR2 FQNEAQ come from the germline V gene (reference sequence). The CDR3 spans 13 residues. CDR3 coding DNA: TGTGCCAGCACCCTAGGGGTACTCTATGGCTACACCTTC. It translates to CASTLGVLYGYTF.

The chain couples TRBV6-6 to TRBJ2-1; D is ambiguous. Germline values: CDR1 MNHNY, CDR2 SVGAGI (reference sequence). The CDR3 contains 12 residues. V was cut by 2 bases and J by 7 bases, with 6 bases left in between. CDR3 DNA sequence: TGTGCCAGCAGTTACGTTGAAAATGAGCAGTTCTTC. Amino acids: CASSYVENEQFF.

The rearrangement joins TRBV7-3 to TRBJ2-3; D gene unclear. The CDR3 totals 16 residues. Trimming took 5 bases from V and 0 from J, leaving 15 bases between them. CDR1 SGHTA and CDR2 FQGTGA come from the germline V gene. CDR3 sequence: CASSPSILFSTDTQYF. As DNA, the CDR3 is TGTGCCAGCAGCCCTTCAATCCTCTTTAGCACAGATACGCAGTATTTT.

This clonotype has only a few counts. The chain joins TRBV15 to TRBJ1-1; D remains ambiguous. Trimming left V 0 bases short and J 3 bases short, with 2 bases between. This CDR3 is built from 12 residues. Germline assignment: CDR1 LNHNV and CDR2 YYDKDF (reference sequence). This CDR3 is CATSRDDTEAFF. CDR3 sequence (DNA): TGTGCCACCAGCAGAGACGACACTGAAGCTTTCTTT.

In this sample, this clonotype turned up a few times. J is TRBJ2-1 and V is TRBV19; 11 nucleotides align to TRBD2. This CDR3 contains 14 residues. In germline, CDR1 is LNHDA, CDR2 SQIVND (reference sequence). V was clipped by 7 bases and J by 5 bases; unmatched bases: 4. CDR3 in DNA: TGTGCCAGTACCCTAGCGGGGGGAAACAATGAGCAGTTCTTC. Protein: CASTLAGGNNEQFF.

This clonotype has just a few counts. The genes are TRBV7-3 and TRBJ2-1, with D unresolved. Germline assignment: CDR1 SGHTA and CDR2 FQGTGA. Trimming took 2 bases from V and 9 from J, leaving 11 bases between them. The CDR3 consists of 13 residues. Here the CDR3 reads CASSLAVLSEQFF. The CDR3 DNA is TGTGCCAGCAGCTTAGCCGTCCTGAGTGAGCAGTTCTTC.

The J gene is TRBJ2-5, the V gene TRBV27; 8 bases agree with TRBD1. The germline gives CDR1 MNHEY, CDR2 SMNVEV (reference sequence). V shed 5 bases and J 2 bases; nucleotides not matched to a gene: 4. The CDR3 contains 14 residues. The CDR3 region is CASSGQGQQETQYF. The CDR3 nucleotides are TGTGCCAGCAGTGGACAGGGACAACAAGAGACCCAGTACTTC.

The chain employs TRBV4-2 and TRBJ1-1; D remains unclear. Trimming took off 1 base at V and 2 bases at J, with 8 bases between the two ends. Germline CDR1 is LGHNA and CDR2 is YNFKEQ. The CDR3 length is 14 residues. CDR3 in DNA: TGTGCCAGCAGCCAAGCCCAGACTAACACTGAAGCTTTCTTT. Protein product: CASSQAQTNTEAFF.

This clonotype has just a few counts. The V call is TRBV28, the J call TRBJ2-1, with 10 bases lining up with TRBD2. J lost 3 bases, V lost 2 bases, and 4 bases had no gene match. CDR3 length: 16 amino acids. Germline V gene sequence: CDR1 MDHEN, CDR2 SYDVKM. The CDR3 spells CASSLSGGGGYNEQFF. The CDR3 DNA sequence: TGTGCCAGCAGTTTAAGCGGGGGGGGTGGCTACAATGAGCAGTTCTTC. The full variable domain, its missing parts supplied by reference TRBV28 and TRBJ2-1, is DVKVTQSSRYLVKRTGEKVFLECVQDMDHENMFWYRQDPGLGLRLIYFSYDVKMKEKGDIPEGYSVSREKKERFSLILESASTNQTSMYLCASSLSGGGGYNEQFFGPGTRLTVL.

This rearrangement joins TRBV19 to TRBJ1-2; 8 bases map to TRBD1. CDR1 is LNHDA, CDR2 SQIVND, per germline (reference sequence). CDR3 length equals 14 residues. J lost 3 bases, V lost 5 bases, and 5 bases had no gene match. The CDR3 protein is CASSSSGGDYGYTF. The CDR3 nucleotides read TGTGCCAGTAGTTCCTCAGGGGGCGACTATGGCTACACCTTC. Drawing the rest from reference TRBV19 and TRBJ1-2, the complete variable domain is DGGITQSPKYLFRKEGQNVTLSCEQNLNHDAMYWYRQDPGQGLRLIYYSQIVNDFQKGDIAEGYSVSREKKESFPLTVTSAQKNPTAFYLCASSSSGGDYGYTFGSGTRLTVV.

This rearrangement joins TRBV6-5 to TRBJ2-1; 9 nucleotides agree with TRBD1. With 6 bases clipped from V and 14 bases from J, the junction kept 14 bases outside the gene matches. Germline V gives CDR1 MNHEY, CDR2 SVGAGI. The CDR3 totals 14 residues. The DNA of the CDR3 is TGTGCCAGCAGCCTGCCGGGACAGGGTAAGGAGGAGTTCTTC. Its translation: CASSLPGQGKEEFF.

This clonotype has more than one count but fewer than ten. The chain uses TRBV29-1 and TRBJ1-2; maybe TRBD1 (5 bases). The V end lost 6 bases, the J end lost 0 bases, and 20 bases lay between the germline ends. The CDR3 has 16 amino acids. Germline V lookup: CDR1 SQVTM, CDR2 ANQGSEA. DNA of the CDR3: TGCAGCGTGGGAACCCTCAGGGAGAGAGCTAACTATGGCTACACCTTC. Amino acid sequence: CSVGTLRERANYGYTF.

V and J are TRBV25-1 and TRBJ1-5; unclear D gene. V lost 3 bases to trimming and J lost 1 base, with 10 bases between them. The CDR3 totals 15 residues. Per the germline V gene, CDR1 is MGHDK and CDR2 is SYGVNS. The CDR3 sequence: CASSESATSNQPQHF. The CDR3 coding sequence is TGTGCCAGCAGTGAGTCAGCAACGAGCAATCAGCCCCAGCATTTT.

The V gene is TRBV24-1, the J gene TRBJ2-1; D gene ambiguous. The V and J ends lost 1 base and 6 bases respectively, with 9 bases between them. The CDR3 spans 14 residues. Per the germline V gene, CDR1 is KGHDR and CDR2 is SFDVKD. The CDR3 is CATSDLNFGNEQFF. DNA for the CDR3: TGTGCCACCAGTGATTTAAATTTCGGCAATGAGCAGTTCTTC.

This clonotype has a handful of counts. The chain joins TRBV7-9 to TRBJ1-5, with D unresolved. Germline values: CDR1 SEHNR, CDR2 FQNEAQ (reference sequence). CDR3 length equals 12 residues. V was clipped by 3 bases and J by 9 bases, with 9 bases between them. DNA of the CDR3: TGTGCCAGCAGCTTGGGGAGTCGGCCCCAGCATTTT. Residues: CASSLGSRPQHF.

The rearrangement uses TRBV7-9 and TRBJ1-5, with D perhaps matching TRBD1 (6 bases). Germline CDR1 is SEHNR and CDR2 is FQNEAQ (reference sequence). Trimming shortened V by 4 bases and J by 6 bases, and 13 bases separated the two germline ends. CDR3 size: 14 residues. CDR3 bases: TGTGCCAGCAGCTGGGGGGGGCTAGGTCAGCCCCAGCATTTT. It encodes CASSWGGLGQPQHF.

This clonotype was recorded a few times. V and J are TRBV15 and TRBJ1-2; D remains ambiguous. The V and J ends lost 3 bases and 8 bases respectively, with 13 bases between them. Germline V gene sequence: CDR1 LNHNV, CDR2 YYDKDF (reference sequence). The CDR3 has 13 amino acids. CDR3 sequence reads: CATSSGSYEGYTF. Here the CDR3 DNA reads TGTGCCACCAGCAGTGGGTCGTACGAAGGCTACACCTTC.

V gene TRBV19 combines with J gene TRBJ2-1; the D is unclear. With 5 bases removed from V and 7 bases from J, the gap between germline ends came to 15 bases. The germline V gene has CDR1 LNHDA and CDR2 SQIVND (reference sequence). The CDR3 has 14 amino acids. The DNA of the CDR3 is TGTGCCAGTAGTTCGGGTAACCCTTGGAATGAGCAGTTCTTC. Protein sequence: CASSSGNPWNEQFF. The full variable domain, in which reference TRBV19 and TRBJ2-1 provide the parts outside the CDR3, is DGGITQSPKYLFRKEGQNVTLSCEQNLNHDAMYWYRQDPGQGLRLIYYSQIVNDFQKGDIAEGYSVSREKKESFPLTVTSAQKNPTAFYLCASSSGNPWNEQFFGPGTRLTVL.

The rearrangement links TRBV3-1 to TRBJ1-1; D is uncertain. In germline, CDR1 is LGHDT, CDR2 YNNKEL (reference sequence). The CDR3 covers 15 residues. V was cut by 0 bases and J by 8 bases, with 16 bases left in between. The CDR3: CASSQDVGHPLEAFF. In DNA form, the CDR3 reads TGTGCCAGCAGCCAAGATGTGGGCCACCCCCTCGAAGCTTTCTTT.

This clonotype was counted a few times. The chain joins TRBV7-8 to TRBJ1-5, with 7 nucleotides matching TRBD1. CDR3 length equals 19 residues. Germline V gene data show CDR1 as SGHVS and CDR2 as FQNEAQ. Trimming took 0 bases from V and 1 from J; bases not matched to a gene: 12. The CDR3 nucleotides are TGTGCCAGCAGCTTAGCGGGACAGCTAGTGGGTGGGAGCAATCAGCCCCAGCATTTT. Residues: CASSLAGQLVGGSNQPQHF.

J is TRBJ2-5 and V is TRBV6-6; no clear D gene. Trimming shortened V by 8 bases and J by 1 base, and 11 bases separated the two germline ends. The CDR3 extends over 13 amino acids. Looked up from germline, CDR1 is MNHNY and CDR2 is SVGAGI (reference sequence). DNA of the CDR3: TGTGCCAGCTTACTACGGTTCCAAGAGACCCAGTACTTC. This sequence encodes CASLLRFQETQYF.

This clonotype was counted many times. The rearrangement links TRBV7-6 to TRBJ2-5, with D possibly matching TRBD2 (7 bases). The V gene's germline CDR1 is SGHVS and CDR2 FNYEAQ. V shed 0 bases and J shed 5 bases, with 10 bases lying between them. This CDR3 has 14 residues. The CDR3 spells CASSLAPGGETQYF. DNA of the CDR3: TGTGCCAGCAGCTTAGCCCCGGGGGGCGAGACCCAGTACTTC.

This clonotype was seen a few times. V gene TRBV4-1 combines with J gene TRBJ2-2; TRBD2 agrees at 7 bases. The CDR3 runs to 17 residues. With 5 bases clipped from V and 5 bases from J, the junction kept 14 bases outside the gene matches. Germline V gives CDR1 MGHRA, CDR2 YSYEKL. The CDR3 DNA sequence: TGCGCCAGCAGCGAAGCAGGCGCGGGGGTCTATACCGGGGAGCTGTTTTTT. It translates to CASSEAGAGVYTGELFF.

This clonotype was seen repeatedly, ten times or more. The V gene is TRBV24-1, the J gene TRBJ1-1; D is uncertain. CDR3 length: 12 residues. The germline gives CDR1 KGHDR, CDR2 SFDVKD. Trimming shortened V by 1 base and J by 7 bases, and 6 bases separated the two germline ends. CDR3 sequence reads: CATSDFSSEAFF. The CDR3 nucleotides read TGTGCCACCAGTGATTTCAGCAGTGAAGCTTTCTTT.

This chain uses TRBV27 with TRBJ2-1; D is unresolved. This CDR3 contains 14 residues. Germline assignment: CDR1 MNHEY and CDR2 SMNVEV (reference sequence). V was clipped by 4 bases and J by 4 bases, with 11 bases between them. CDR3 coding DNA: TGTGCCAGCAGTTCCCTAGTCCGATACAATGAGCAGTTCTTC. This translates into CASSSLVRYNEQFF.